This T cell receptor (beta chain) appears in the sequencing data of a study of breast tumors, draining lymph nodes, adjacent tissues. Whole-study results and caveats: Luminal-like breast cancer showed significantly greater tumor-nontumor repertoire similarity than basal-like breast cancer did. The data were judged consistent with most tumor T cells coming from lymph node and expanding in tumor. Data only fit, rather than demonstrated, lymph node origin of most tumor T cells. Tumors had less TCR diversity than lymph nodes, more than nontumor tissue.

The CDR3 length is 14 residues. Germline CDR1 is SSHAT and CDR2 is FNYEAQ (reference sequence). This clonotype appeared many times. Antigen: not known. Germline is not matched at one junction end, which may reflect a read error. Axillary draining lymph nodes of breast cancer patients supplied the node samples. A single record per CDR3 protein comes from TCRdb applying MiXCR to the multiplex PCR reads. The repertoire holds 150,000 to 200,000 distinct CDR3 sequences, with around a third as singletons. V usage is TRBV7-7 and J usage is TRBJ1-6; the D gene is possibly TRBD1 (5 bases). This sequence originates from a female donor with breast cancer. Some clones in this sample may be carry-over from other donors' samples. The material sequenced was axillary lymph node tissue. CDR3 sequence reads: CASSLGTGNSPLHF. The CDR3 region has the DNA TGTGCTAGCAGCTTAGGGACGGGGAATTCACCCCTCCACTTT.